In its sample, the clone carrying this T cell receptor (beta chain) was seen many times. Its antigen is not identified. This entry comes from a study of identical twins. The study's findings and limits: Abundant beta clonotypes from cord blood bore fewer insertions; memory repertoires lacked this pattern.

In TCRdb, the 5' RACE reads were re-called with MiXCR into one record per CDR3 protein. Of about 720,000 distinct CDR3 sequences detected, under 9% appear once; the ten largest clones hold 0.98%. Unmatched junction bases numbered 8, after V lost 4 bases and J lost 2 bases. The CDR3 covers 16 residues. Germline CDR1 reads SGHRS; CDR2 reads YFSETQ. The same data also went into a second study, on yellow fever vaccine responses in identical twins.

The clonotype comes from a woman younger than 35 in good health. The specimen was PBMCs. This chain connects TRBV5-1 to TRBJ2-3; 9 nucleotides agree with TRBD2. CDR3 protein: CASSPSAGGHTDTQYF. CDR3 DNA: TGCGCCAGCAGCCCCTCTGCGGGAGGGCACACAGATACGCAGTATTTT. The full variable domain, with the rest looked up from reference TRBV5-1 and TRBJ2-3, is KAGVTQTPRYLIKTRGQQVTLSCSPISGHRSVSWYQQTPGQGLQFLFEYFSETQRNKGNFPGRFSGRQFSNSRSEMNVSTLELGDSALYLCASSPSAGGHTDTQYFGPGTRLTVL.